The T cell receptor beta chain described here comes from a study of blood T cell repertoires in COVID-19. The overall study: Nucleic acid was either cDNA or gDNA, and it came from T cells, B-cell-depleted T cells, or PBMCs.

All enrollees were roughly 18 to 89 years old and from roughly 22 US areas. The CDR3 is 13 amino acids. Germline V gene lookup returns CDR1 SQVTM and CDR2 ANQGSEA. With 4 bases clipped from V and 4 bases from J, the junction kept 3 bases outside the gene matches. The method was immunoSEQ multiplex PCR; TCRdb's version includes in-frame clones alone and lacks a portion of them. Of a few hundred thousand clones in the sample, 87% were seen once. The specimen was PBMCs or T cells enriched from blood (not recorded which). This clonotype originated in a man aged 25 to 40 who had recovered from COVID-19. The rearrangement joins TRBV29-1 to TRBJ2-7; 11 bases are a match to TRBD1. The CDR3 sequence: CSVGGQGAYEQYF. The DNA for the CDR3 is TGCAGCGTTGGTGGACAGGGGGCGTACGAGCAGTACTTC.